A single sample is the source of the 5 T cell receptor beta chains below, sequenced in a study of blood T cell repertoires in COVID-19. Data came from immunoSEQ multiplex PCR; TCRdb stores just in-frame clones and leaves some out. The sample has 120,000 or so clones, around 81% seen once; the top ten hold approximately 18%. What was sequenced was peripheral blood. Every receptor here comes from a man aged 30 to 45 with COVID-19, enrolled during active disease.

The chain carries TRBV4-1 and TRBJ2-7, with 9 bases fitting TRBD1. Looked up from germline, CDR1 is MGHRA and CDR2 is YSYEKL. This CDR3 spans 17 amino acids. V lost 5 bases to trimming and J lost 2 bases; unmatched junction nucleotides: 13. CDR3 amino acids: CASSLHPGTGRTYEQYF. CDR3 nucleotide sequence: TGCGCCAGCAGCTTACATCCCGGGACAGGGCGAACCTACGAGCAGTACTTC.

This clone has more than one count but fewer than ten. CDR3 amino acids: CASSPREGSKAGNTIYF. The CDR3 nucleotides read TGTGCCAGCTCACCACGCGAGGGAAGTAAGGCTGGAAACACCATATATTTT. The gene calls are TRBV18 and TRBJ1-3; no clear D gene. V lost 1 base and J lost 2, with 15 bases in between. The germline V gene encodes CDR1 KGHSH and CDR2 LQKENI. CDR3 length: 17 amino acids.

This rearrangement joins TRBV27 to TRBJ1-6; D is ambiguous. Germline values: CDR1 MNHEY, CDR2 SMNVEV (reference sequence). This CDR3 region has 13 residues. Deletions cut 4 bases from V and 7 bases from J, with 8 bases between. CDR3 nucleotide sequence: TGTGCCAGCAGTTCCCGGGAAAATTCACCCCTCCACTTT. Amino acid sequence: CASSSRENSPLHF.

This chain joins TRBV6-2 or TRBV6-3 and TRBJ1-5; 7 positions match TRBD1. The V gene end was trimmed by 6 bases and the J gene end by 8 bases; junction bases not matched to a gene: 13. The germline CDR1 and CDR2 sequences are MNHEY and SVGEGT. CDR3 length: 15 residues. The CDR3 DNA is TGTGCCAGCAGCGGAACAGGGGTCCGGCGGGAGCCCCAGCATTTT. Translating it yields CASSGTGVRREPQHF.

The CDR3 loop is CASRDGQGGQPQHF. CDR3 DNA sequence: TGTGCCAGTAGGGATGGACAGGGTGGTCAGCCCCAGCATTTT. V usage is TRBV19 and J usage is TRBJ1-5, with TRBD1 matching over 8 bases. This CDR3 spans 14 amino acids. V shed 6 bases, J shed 6 bases, and the junction held 7 bases outside the gene matches. Germline CDR1 and CDR2: LNHDA and SQIVND (reference sequence).